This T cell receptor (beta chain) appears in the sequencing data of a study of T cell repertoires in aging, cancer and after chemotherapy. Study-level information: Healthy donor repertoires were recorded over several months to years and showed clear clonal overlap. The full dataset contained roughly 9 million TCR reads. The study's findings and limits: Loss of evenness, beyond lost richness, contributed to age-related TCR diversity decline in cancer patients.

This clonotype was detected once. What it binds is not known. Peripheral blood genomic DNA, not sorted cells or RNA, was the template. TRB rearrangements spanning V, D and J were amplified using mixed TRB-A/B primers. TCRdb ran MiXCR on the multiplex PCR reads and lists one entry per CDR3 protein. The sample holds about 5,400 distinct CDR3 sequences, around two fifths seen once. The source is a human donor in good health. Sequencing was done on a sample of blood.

CDR3 DNA: TGTGCCAGCAGTGGACTAGCGGGGGGCAATGAGCAGTTCTTC. This encodes CASSGLAGGNEQFF. This chain joins TRBV6-1 and TRBJ2-1, with 13 positions matching TRBD2. The CDR3 loop spans 14 amino acids. The V segment lost 4 bases and the J segment 6 bases; nucleotides outside the gene matches: 0. The germline gives CDR1 MNHNS, CDR2 SASEGT.